This T cell receptor (beta chain) was captured in a study of beta chain features in type 1 diabetes (dated by TCRdb to the late 2010s). Broadly, across the study: Mean age, gender distribution, total cell number and subset yield were not different between patients and healthy donors. In the study, TCRB repertoires of sorted circulating CD4+ T cell subsets from recently diagnosed type 1 diabetes patients were compared with those of matched healthy donors. Regulatory and stem cell-like memory subsets were isolated from only 8 patients and about eight healthy donors, whereas naive and central memory subsets came from all 30 or so donors. A total of under 140,000,000 sorted cells were examined across all samples, and the number of cells per subset was strongly correlated with RNA yield.

General conclusions and limits of the study: Sequencing cDNA rather than genomic DNA could over-represent highly expressing activated cells, although activation and CD3 levels did not differ between groups. Naive, central memory and regulatory TCRB repertoires appeared to be more similar among patients than among healthy donors. Shorter templates might be favored by PCR, yet because patient and control samples were amplified and corrected together, any such skew would affect both groups equally. In all four CD4+ subsets, TCRB CDR3 length was moderately but significantly shorter in type 1 diabetes patients. Only small numbers of individuals were included in the HLA sub-analyses, which left unresolved whether HLA type had any influence on TCRB rearrangement. Fewer insertions and more nucleotide deletions at VDJ recombination sites were observed in patients with type 1 diabetes, implying thymic rearrangement abnormalities.

There are a few counts of this clone. Its antigen specificity is not known. There are no base qualities to consult, and no much larger clone falls within one base. Each donor gave one peripheral blood draw, about 110 mL on average, collected into heparinised tubes. Using a panel that included CD45RO, CCR7, CD25, CD127, CD95 and CD27, naive, central memory, regulatory and stem cell-like memory CD4+ T cells were sorted on a BD FACSAria II. A purity above 95% was achieved for all sorted populations. PBMCs were isolated right away by Lymphoprep density gradient centrifugation and were stained directly, without culture. So that batch effects would be minimized, each experiment stained and sorted samples in pairs, pairing one healthy donor with one patient. Via the germline V gene, CDR1 is SGHVS and CDR2 FQNEAQ. V is pruned by 4 bases and J by 5 bases, leaving 11 bases of the junction without a gene match. The CDR3 sequence holds 16 residues, the cysteine and phenylalanine included. Only the CDR3 portion is preserved as DNA: 48 bases, with reading frame beginning at the first base.

The High Capacity cDNA Reverse Transcription Kit was used to reverse transcribe all of the isolated RNA, meaning that expressed TCRB transcripts were what got sequenced. Deep immunoSEQ sequencing was applied to naive, central memory and regulatory T cell samples, giving an average of roughly 3.3 million total reads per sample. After sorted cells were lysed in RLT buffer, RNA was extracted with DNase-treated RNeasy Micro or Mini kits, with the choice depending on cell number. Each cell subset was processed separately to prevent cross-contamination, with patient and healthy donor samples processed together. The immunoSEQ multiplex PCR was used to amplify TCRB sequences from cDNA, generating 87-bp fragments that spanned the CDR3 region. Sequencing of the amplicons was done on the Illumina HiSeq platform. Regarding the original processing steps: PCR bias was corrected computationally using synthetic template baselines, and reads within Hamming distance 2 were collapsed, with unmergeable singletons discarded. By aligning reads against IMGT, V, D and J genes, CDR3 length, and insertions or deletions at six rearrangement sites were assigned. Within each subset, clonotype counts were normalized to the number of sorted cells before true diversity and Gini coefficients were calculated with the tcR R package. Repertoire sharing was quantified using the overlap coefficient calculated on TCRB nucleotide sequences. TCRdb carries this immuneACCESS record with in-frame sequences only. Its versions omit some clonotypes, under half of them owing to an unresolved V gene in the studies checked, with the rest unexplained. From that table come the V and J calls and clone size; the DNA was used to work out D and trimming. The table for this sample lists 160,000 or so clones; roughly 9% of them were counted only once. In total, the top ten clones hold over 2% of the sample.

The chain uses TRBV7-8 and TRBJ1-5, and 7 junctional nucleotides match TRBD1. The receptor's source is a woman under 30 in good health. The sample taken for sequencing was central memory CD4+ T cells from blood. The DNA is TGTGCCAGCAGCTCCTTACCTCGACAGGGCCATCAGCCCCAGCATTTT. Protein translation: CASSSLPRQGHQPQHF.